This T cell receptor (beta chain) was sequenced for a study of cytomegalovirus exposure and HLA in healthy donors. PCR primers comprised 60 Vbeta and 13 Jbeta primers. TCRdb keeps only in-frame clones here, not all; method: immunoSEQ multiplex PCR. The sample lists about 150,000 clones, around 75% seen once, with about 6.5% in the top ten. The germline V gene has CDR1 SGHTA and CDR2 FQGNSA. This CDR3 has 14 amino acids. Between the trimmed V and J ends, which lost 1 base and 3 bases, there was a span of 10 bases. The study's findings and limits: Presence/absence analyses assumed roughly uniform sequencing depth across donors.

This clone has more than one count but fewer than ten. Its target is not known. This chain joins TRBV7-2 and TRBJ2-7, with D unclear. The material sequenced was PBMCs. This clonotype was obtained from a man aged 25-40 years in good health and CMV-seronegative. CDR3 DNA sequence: TGTGCCAGCAGCTTAGGGCACAGTAGCTACGAGCAGTACTTC. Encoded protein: CASSLGHSSYEQYF.